This T cell receptor (beta chain) was captured by sequencing in a study of T cell clones after liver transplantation. On the study more broadly: A pre-transplant mixed lymphocyte reaction with TCRbeta sequencing defined graft-donor-reactive clones followed in post-transplant blood. Patients counted as tolerant after at least one year off all immunosuppression, enzymes not exceeding twice normal.

This CDR3 is 12 amino acids long. The V end was cut by 6 bases, the J end by 3 bases, with 8 bases between. The V gene's germline CDR1 is MDHEN and CDR2 SYDVKM. The data were produced by immunoSEQ multiplex PCR, yet TCRdb's version contains in-frame clones alone and is incomplete. The sample holds about 100,000 clones, 82% seen once. The sequence was collected from a human donor who received a liver transplant. This material consisted of CD4+ T cells from blood, taken before liver transplant. J is TRBJ1-1 and V is TRBV28; D gene uncertain. CDR3 sequence reads: CASSPQHTEAFF. CDR3 sequence (DNA): TGTGCCAGCAGCCCCCAGCACACTGAAGCTTTCTTT.